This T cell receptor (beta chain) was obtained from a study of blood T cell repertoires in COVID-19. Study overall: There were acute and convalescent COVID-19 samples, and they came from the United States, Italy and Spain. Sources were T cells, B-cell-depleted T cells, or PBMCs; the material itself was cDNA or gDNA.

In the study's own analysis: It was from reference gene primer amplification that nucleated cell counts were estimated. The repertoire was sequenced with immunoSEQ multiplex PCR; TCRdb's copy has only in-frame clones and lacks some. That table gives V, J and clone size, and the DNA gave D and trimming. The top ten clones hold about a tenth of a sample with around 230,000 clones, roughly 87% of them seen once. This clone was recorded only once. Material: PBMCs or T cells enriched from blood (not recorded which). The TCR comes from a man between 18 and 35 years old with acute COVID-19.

The CDR3 loop is CASSFDTSGTGELFF. The CDR3 DNA sequence: TGTGCCAGCAGTTTTGACACTAGCGGCACCGGGGAGCTGTTTTTT. The chain employs TRBV28 and TRBJ2-2; 8 bases match TRBD2. The CDR3 totals 15 residues. Germline V lookup: CDR1 MDHEN, CDR2 SYDVKM. Trimming removed 3 bases from V and 4 bases from J; junction bases left unmatched: 4.